The 9 T cell receptor beta chains listed next were all sequenced from one sample in a study of human T cells and chemical hapten exposure. TCRdb re-derived calls from the RACE reads in MiXCR, one entry per CDR3 protein. Of roughly 62,000 distinct CDR3 sequences in the sample, around 12% were seen once. Sample time point: patch test 3, about 24 weeks after DPC sensitization. As for treatment: therapeutic diphenylcyclopropenone sensitization with weekly scalp DPC. The material was whole blood, obtained in connection with sensitization to the hapten diphenylcyclopropenone (DPC). Source of these receptors: a man aged 25 to 40 with alopecia areata. Some clones in this sample may be carry-over from other donors' samples.

The CDR3 bases are TGTGCCAGCAGTTCATTGACAGGGGGCCACACTGAAGCTTTCTTT. Translation gives CASSSLTGGHTEAFF. This chain joins TRBV28 and TRBJ1-1, with 10 nucleotides matching TRBD1. CDR1 and CDR2 from the germline V gene are MDHEN and SYDVKM. This CDR3 region has 15 residues. After removal of 4 bases from V and 3 bases from J, the junction contained 5 bases not matched to a gene.

The DNA of the CDR3 is TGTGCCAGCAGCCAGCCAACGGCCGGGGAGCTGTTTTTT. As protein: CASSQPTAGELFF. The chain joins TRBV7-6 to TRBJ2-2; D call uncertain. Germline V gene lookup returns CDR1 SGHVS and CDR2 FNYEAQ. V lost 5 bases and J 6 bases, leaving 10 bases between the germline ends. The CDR3 is 13 residues long.

This clonotype was detected ten times or more. This chain joins TRBV7-9 and TRBJ2-3; D is possibly TRBD2 (5 bases). Trimming pared 8 bases from V and 0 bases from J, leaving 15 bases between. Germline CDR1 is SEHNR and CDR2 is FQNEAQ (reference sequence). The CDR3 spans 15 residues. The chain's CDR3 is CASRRSTGSTDTQYF. DNA for the CDR3: TGTGCCAGCCGGAGATCGACGGGGAGCACAGATACGCAGTATTTT.

This clonotype was seen at least ten times. The chain joins TRBV5-1 to TRBJ2-1; no clear D. Germline V gives CDR1 SGHRS, CDR2 YFSETQ. CDR3 length equals 12 residues. The V and J ends lost 0 bases and 8 bases respectively, with 6 bases between them. The CDR3 DNA follows: TGCGCCAGCAGCTTGGAAAGGTATGAGCAGTTCTTC. This translates into CASSLERYEQFF.

This chain connects TRBV4-3 to TRBJ2-3; 15 nucleotides align to TRBD2. CDR3 length equals 18 residues. The germline V gene has CDR1 LGHNA and CDR2 YSLEER. With V trimmed by 3 bases and J by 5 bases, 9 bases remained unmatched. The CDR3 loop reads CASSHPRTSGGGKDTQYF. The CDR3 DNA is TGCGCCAGCAGCCATCCGAGGACTAGCGGGGGGGGTAAAGATACGCAGTATTTT.

This rearrangement joins TRBV6-5 to TRBJ2-5, with 7 bases lining up with TRBD2. The CDR3 consists of 14 residues. The V segment lost 7 bases and the J segment 1 base; nucleotides outside the gene matches: 6. Germline-derived CDR1 and CDR2 are MNHEY and SVGAGI. CDR3 in DNA: TGTGCCAGCAAAGGGGCTAGCGGCCAAGAGACCCAGTACTTC. Translation gives CASKGASGQETQYF.

The chain has TRBV4-1 and TRBJ1-6; possibly TRBD1 for D (5 bases). Germline CDR1 MGHRA, CDR2 YSYEKL. V was shortened by 1 base and J by 10 bases, with 14 bases between the two germline ends. The CDR3 sequence is 15 residues long. The CDR3 nucleotides are TGCGCCAGCAGCCAAGGCCCTCATTGGGGGTCACCCCTCCACTTT. As protein: CASSQGPHWGSPLHF.

V gene TRBV7-9 combines with J gene TRBJ2-3; 7 bases fit TRBD1. Germline CDR1 is SEHNR and CDR2 is FQNEAQ (reference sequence). The CDR3 contains 15 residues. The V and J ends lost 5 bases and 0 bases, in that order; junction bases with no gene match: 5. DNA for the CDR3: TGTGCCAGCAGCCCGGACAGGACCAGCACAGATACGCAGTATTTT. Its protein product is CASSPDRTSTDTQYF.

The chain joins TRBV6-6 to TRBJ2-7; TRBD1 matches at 9 bases. V lost 1 base to trimming and J lost 5 bases; unmatched junction nucleotides: 6. Per germline, CDR1 MNHNY and CDR2 SVGAGI (reference sequence). The CDR3 totals 15 residues. The CDR3 region has the DNA TGTGCCAGCAGTTACTATGTTGGGACAGGGCACGAGCAGTACTTC. Translating it yields CASSYYVGTGHEQYF.